This TCR beta chain appears in the sequencing data of a study of shared clonotypes between healthy human individuals. Study details: Those who served as donors were two women and a few men between the ages of 18 and 49. A donor's plate count was three for CD4 naive and three for CD4 memory; CD8 naive had two and CD8 memory one.

The germline CDR1 and CDR2 sequences are MGHDK and SYGVNS. Trimming stripped 1 base from V and 1 base from J, with 5 bases between. The CDR3 contains 14 residues. Deep-level assay runs were performed. The repertoire was sequenced with immunoSEQ multiplex PCR; TCRdb's copy has only in-frame clones and lacks some. The table lists roughly 2 million clones, more than 90% of them singletons. Note on this clone: The identical CDR3 is also encoded by other nucleotide sequences in the sample.

The sequence was collected from a man younger than 35 in good health. Specimen: naive CD4+ T cells sorted from blood. Documented subset: CD45RA+ positively selected. The chain carries TRBV25-1 and TRBJ1-5; no firm D call. In DNA form, the CDR3 reads TGTGCCAGCAGTGAATTAGACAGCAATCAGCCCCAGCATTTT. Its translation is CASSELDSNQPQHF.